The source of this TCR beta chain is a study of identical twins. The CDR3 has 15 residues. Germline V gene sequence: CDR1 LGHDT, CDR2 YNNKEL (reference sequence). V lost 3 bases and J lost 2, with 13 bases in between. This clonotype has just a few counts. TCRdb processed the 5' RACE reads anew with MiXCR; each CDR3 protein has one entry. The data show about 340,000 distinct CDR3 sequences, with roughly 9% seen just once and roughly 8.9% held by the top ten. This receptor was identified in a woman in her 50s in good health. Input material: naive T cells sorted from blood. The chain couples TRBV3-1 to TRBJ1-1, with no clear D. Here the CDR3 reads CASSQNPSLNTEAFF. In DNA form, the CDR3 reads TGTGCCAGCAGCCAGAATCCTAGCCTTAACACTGAAGCTTTCTTT.